The 29 T cell receptor beta chains in this list originate from one sample, sequenced in a study of blood T cell repertoires in COVID-19. Profiled with immunoSEQ multiplex PCR; TCRdb holds only in-frame clones, not every one. This table has about 200,000 clones, 80% to 85% appearing once. Sequencing was carried out using PBMCs or T cells enriched from blood (not recorded which). These receptors originate from a man aged 35-49 years who had recovered from COVID-19.

The chain is built from TRBV25-1 and TRBJ1-1; D call uncertain. The CDR3 length is 16 residues. The germline V gene has CDR1 MGHDK and CDR2 SYGVNS. The V gene lost 5 bases and the J gene lost 2 bases, with 18 bases spanning the gap. Here the CDR3 reads CASSPSYDGSNTEAFF. For the CDR3, the DNA is TGTGCCAGCAGTCCCTCATATGATGGGAGTAACACTGAAGCTTTCTTT.

The genes are TRBV29-1 and TRBJ1-2; D perhaps matches TRBD1 (6 bases). The germline V and J ends were trimmed by 3 bases and 5 bases, with 13 bases remaining between them. Germline CDR1 is SQVTM and CDR2 is ANQGSEA. The CDR3 covers 13 residues. The CDR3 DNA is TGCAGCGTTGATGCTGTGACAGGATATGGCTACACCTTC. Protein product: CSVDAVTGYGYTF.

This chain links TRBV9 with TRBJ2-5; TRBD2 agrees at 7 bases. The V and J ends lost 0 bases and 5 bases, in that order; junction bases with no gene match: 1. This CDR3 has 13 residues. Germline loops: CDR1 SGDLS, CDR2 YYNGEE. The chain's CDR3 is CASSVVGGETQYF. DNA of the CDR3: TGTGCCAGCAGCGTAGTGGGGGGGGAGACCCAGTACTTC. Combining the CDR3 with reference TRBV9 and TRBJ2-5 gives the whole variable domain DSGVTQTPKHLITATGQRVTLRCSPRSGDLSVYWYQQSLDQGLQFLIQYYNGEERAKGNILERFSAQQFPDLHSELNLSSLELGDSALYFCASSVVGGETQYFGPGTRLLVL.

The gene calls are TRBV4-3 and TRBJ1-4; D gene unclear. The CDR3 loop spans 20 amino acids. CDR1 and CDR2 (germline): LGHNA, YSLEER. Deletions cut 4 bases from V and 4 bases from J, with 28 bases between. The CDR3 protein is CASSPQLPHEGPGDNEKLFF. CDR3 bases: TGCGCCAGCAGCCCGCAACTCCCCCACGAGGGCCCGGGTGATAATGAAAAACTGTTTTTT.

V usage is TRBV29-1 and J usage is TRBJ2-1; weak D call: TRBD1 (5 bases). Germline V gene sequence: CDR1 SQVTM, CDR2 ANQGSEA. The CDR3 sequence is 15 residues long. The V gene lost 3 bases and the J gene lost 1 base, with 13 bases spanning the gap. The CDR3 nucleotides are TGCAGCGTTGAGGCCGCAGGGCGGTCCTACAATGAGCAGTTCTTC. Translation gives CSVEAAGRSYNEQFF.

The DNA of the CDR3 is TGTGCCAGCAGTTATAGCAGGACAGGGGGCGGATGGTCCCTGAACGAGCAGTACTTC. Protein: CASSYSRTGGGWSLNEQYF. The chain is built from TRBV6-7 and TRBJ2-7; 11 positions match TRBD1. TRBV6-7 carries the ORF label, with uncertain function. The CDR3 loop spans 19 amino acids. Unmatched junction bases numbered 18, after V lost 3 bases and J lost 5 bases.

The chain carries TRBV5-1 and TRBJ1-5; 7 bases line up with TRBD1. Unmatched junction bases numbered 6, after V lost 0 bases and J lost 6 bases. Per the germline V gene, CDR1 is SGHRS and CDR2 is YFSETQ. The CDR3 is 15 residues long. CDR3 region: CASSLEGAGGQPQHF. The CDR3 DNA follows: TGCGCCAGCAGCTTGGAGGGGGCAGGGGGTCAGCCCCAGCATTTT.

This clone was seen a single time. The chain has TRBV21-1 and TRBJ2-1; the table assigns TRBD1, which was not confirmed against the DNA. TRBV21-1 is a pseudogene. This CDR3 comprises 13 residues. The CDR3 is CASIHRRSGWWFF. As DNA, the CDR3 is TGTGCCAGCATCCACAGACGGTCAGGATGGTGGTTCTTC.

The chain uses TRBV6-5 and TRBJ1-6; TRBD1 is a possible D gene (5 bases). This CDR3 contains 15 residues. V lost 7 bases and J lost 10, with 20 bases in between. Germline values: CDR1 MNHEY, CDR2 SVGAGI. The CDR3 protein is CASILPGLLKSPLHF. CDR3 sequence (DNA): TGTGCCAGCATCCTGCCGGGACTCCTTAAGTCACCCCTCCACTTT.

CDR3 sequence reads: CASSQERVRDTGELFF. Written as DNA, the CDR3 is TGTGCCAGCAGCCAAGAGCGGGTCCGGGACACCGGGGAGCTGTTTTTT. The chain couples TRBV3-1 (or the pseudogene TRBV3-2) to TRBJ2-2, with D possibly matching TRBD2 (5 bases). CDR3 length: 16 amino acids. CDR1 is LGHDT, CDR2 YNNKEL, per germline (reference sequence). Trimming removed 0 bases from V and 3 bases from J, with 11 bases in between.

The CDR3: CASSEWDSGNEQFF. As DNA, the CDR3 is TGTGCCAGCAGTGAATGGGACAGCGGCAATGAGCAGTTCTTC. The chain carries TRBV2 and TRBJ2-1; TRBD1 matches at 7 bases. The CDR3 is 14 residues long. Germline V gene lookup returns CDR1 SNHLY and CDR2 FYNNEI. Losses at the gene ends were 2 bases for V and 6 bases for J; bases not matched to a gene: 4.

J is TRBJ1-1 and V is TRBV7-2, with D perhaps TRBD1 (6 bases). V gave up 5 bases and J gave up 0 bases, with 22 bases separating them. In germline, CDR1 is SGHTA, CDR2 FQGNSA. The CDR3 is 18 residues long. CDR3 in amino acids: CASSPMSGGGVMNTEAFF. For the CDR3, the DNA is TGTGCCAGCAGCCCAATGAGCGGAGGGGGGGTCATGAACACTGAAGCTTTCTTT.

V usage is TRBV5-4 and J usage is TRBJ1-2; tentatively, D is TRBD1 (5 bases). Trimming took 0 bases from V and 2 from J, leaving 11 bases between them. The CDR3 consists of 15 residues. Germline CDR1 reads SGHNT; CDR2 reads YYREEE (reference sequence). In nucleotides, the CDR3 is TGTGCCAGCAGCTTGGGGGCGCAGGGAAACTATGGCTACACCTTC. Protein product: CASSLGAQGNYGYTF.

The chain combines TRBV15 with TRBJ1-2; D is undetermined. V lost 5 bases, J lost 2 bases, and 15 bases lay in between. There are 15 residues in the CDR3. Germline V gene data show CDR1 as LNHNV and CDR2 as YYDKDF (reference sequence). The CDR3 DNA follows: TGTGCCACCAGCCCTCGTTCAGACAAAAACTATGGCTACACCTTC. The encoded protein is CATSPRSDKNYGYTF. The full variable domain, rest sourced from reference TRBV15 and TRBJ1-2, is DAMVIQNPRYQVTQFGKPVTLSCSQTLNHNVMYWYQQKSSQAPKLLFHYYDKDFNNEADTPDNFQSRRPNTSFCFLDIRSPGLGDTAMYLCATSPRSDKNYGYTFGSGTRLTVV.

The chain carries TRBV6-1 and TRBJ2-7; no reliable D call. This CDR3 contains 14 residues. Trimming shortened V by 3 bases and J by 0 bases, and 9 bases separated the two germline ends. Germline V gene data show CDR1 as MNHNS and CDR2 as SASEGT. The CDR3 sequence is CASSENSISYEQYF. The CDR3, as DNA: TGTGCCAGCAGTGAGAACAGCATCTCCTACGAGCAGTACTTC.

The V gene is TRBV7-9, the J gene TRBJ2-7, with no clear D. The V gene's germline CDR1 is SEHNR and CDR2 FQNEAQ (reference sequence). CDR3 length: 12 amino acids. V shed 2 bases and J shed 6 bases, with 8 bases lying between them. CDR3: CASSLYSFEQYF. CDR3 in DNA: TGTGCCAGCAGCTTATATTCGTTCGAGCAGTACTTC.

The gene calls are TRBV10-3 and TRBJ2-3; TRBD1 aligns across 8 bases. The CDR3 extends over 15 amino acids. Per the germline V gene, CDR1 is ENHRY and CDR2 is SYGVKD. V lost 4 bases, J lost 4 bases, and 7 bases stayed unmatched. The CDR3 loop is CAISGGQGAADTQYF. In DNA form, the CDR3 reads TGTGCCATCAGTGGAGGTCAGGGGGCTGCAGATACGCAGTATTTT.

J is TRBJ1-2 and V is TRBV4-3; 7 positions agree with TRBD1. The length of the CDR3 is 16 residues. Germline loops: CDR1 LGHNA, CDR2 YSLEER. V gave up 3 bases and J gave up 4 bases; unmatched junction bases: 11. DNA of the CDR3: TGCGCCAGCAGCCAGTACCGGGACAGCATTTCCTATGGCTACACCTTC. Translation gives CASSQYRDSISYGYTF.

There are a few counts of this clone. The chain couples TRBV5-3 to TRBJ1-5; 9 bases agree with TRBD1. TRBV5-3 is marked as an open reading frame, function uncertain. The J segment lost 6 bases and the V segment lost 3 bases, leaving 7 bases of the junction unmatched. The CDR3 runs to 15 residues. The CDR3 nucleotides read TGTGCCAGAAGCTGGACCGGGACAGGGCGTCAGCCCCAGCATTTT. Amino acids: CARSWTGTGRQPQHF.

This CDR3 is CATIQASSTDTQYF. The CDR3 DNA is TGTGCCACCATCCAGGCCTCTAGCACAGATACGCAGTATTTT. This chain joins TRBV15 and TRBJ2-3; D gene ambiguous. This CDR3 contains 14 residues. Germline V gives CDR1 LNHNV, CDR2 YYDKDF (reference sequence). V lost 7 bases to trimming and J lost 0 bases, with 11 bases between them.

V gene TRBV11-3 combines with J gene TRBJ1-1, with a tentative D call TRBD1 (6 bases). With 5 bases removed from V and 1 base from J, the gap between germline ends came to 17 bases. Germline CDR1 SGHNT, CDR2 YENEEA. The CDR3 consists of 16 residues. Here the CDR3 reads CASSPKDLGGNTEAFF. CDR3 coding DNA: TGTGCCAGCAGCCCTAAGGACCTAGGGGGGAACACTGAAGCTTTCTTT. Full variable domain (outside the CDR3, taken from reference TRBV11-3 and TRBJ1-1): EAGVVQSPRYKIIEKKQPVAFWCNPISGHNTLYWYLQNLGQGPELLIRYENEEAVDDSQLPKDRFSAERLKGVDSTLKIQPAELGDSAVYLCASSPKDLGGNTEAFFGQGTRLTVV.

V is TRBV7-9 and J is TRBJ2-7; D might be TRBD1 (6 bases). This CDR3 spans 12 amino acids. Germline CDR1 is SEHNR and CDR2 is FQNEAQ (reference sequence). V gave up 7 bases and J gave up 3 bases, with 10 bases separating them. Here the CDR3 DNA reads TGTGCCAGCACCCGGGACAACTACGAGCAGTACTTC. Its protein is CASTRDNYEQYF.

The V gene is TRBV6-1, the J gene TRBJ1-2; 8 positions agree with TRBD1. CDR1 and CDR2 from the germline V gene are MNHNS and SASEGT. This CDR3 has 13 residues. With 2 bases clipped from V and 8 bases from J, the junction kept 4 bases outside the gene matches. CDR3 residues: CASSEQGARGYTF. CDR3 coding DNA: TGTGCCAGCAGTGAACAGGGGGCCAGGGGCTACACCTTC.

There are a few counts of this clone. This chain links TRBV30 with TRBJ1-6; TRBD1 agrees at 9 bases. Germline CDR1 is GTSNPN and CDR2 is SVGIG (reference sequence). V was pared by 0 bases and J by 7 bases, with 4 bases of the junction left unmatched. This CDR3 has 15 amino acids. Written as DNA, the CDR3 is TGTGCCTGGAGTGTAGTACAGGGGGCAAATTCACCCCTCCACTTT. Amino acids: CAWSVVQGANSPLHF.

The rearrangement uses TRBV3-1 (or the pseudogene TRBV3-2) and TRBJ1-1; D is uncertain. Germline-derived CDR1 and CDR2 are LGHDT and YNNKEL (reference sequence). Trimming left V 0 bases short and J 9 bases short, with 14 bases between. This CDR3 contains 14 residues. The CDR3, as DNA: TGTGCCAGCAGCCAAGATAACGAGGGTGGGAAAGCTTTCTTT. Translated, it gives CASSQDNEGGKAFF.

This sequence joins TRBV5-1 and TRBJ2-3, with 10 bases identical to TRBD2. The J segment lost 7 bases and the V segment lost 0 bases, leaving 8 bases of the junction unmatched. The CDR3 runs to 16 residues. Per germline, CDR1 SGHRS and CDR2 YFSETQ. The DNA for the CDR3 is TGCGCCAGCAGCTTGGACGCTAGCGGGGGTGTGAATACGCAGTATTTT. It yields the protein CASSLDASGGVNTQYF.

This chain uses TRBV14 with TRBJ1-2, with 9 bases matching TRBD1. V dropped 4 bases and J dropped 1; count of bases not matched to a gene: 13. The CDR3 runs 18 residues. Germline V lookup: CDR1 SGHDN, CDR2 FVKESK. CDR3 region: CASSRTGTGKVDNYGYTF. The CDR3 DNA is TGTGCCAGCAGCCGGACCGGGACAGGGAAAGTCGATAACTATGGCTACACCTTC.

This chain connects TRBV5-8 to TRBJ2-7; unclear D gene. Germline lookup yields CDR1 SGHTS and CDR2 YDEGEE. The CDR3 is 13 residues long. Trimming stripped 1 base from V and 3 bases from J, with 8 bases between. The DNA for the CDR3 is TGTGCCAGCAGCTTGTACCGAGTCTACGAGCAGTACTTC. Protein: CASSLYRVYEQYF.

CDR3 coding DNA: TGTGCCAGCAGAGGCGGGGGGGCCCATGCAGCCAAAAACATTCAGTACTTC. This sequence encodes CASRGGGAHAAKNIQYF. This chain links TRBV2 with TRBJ2-4, with 9 bases identical to TRBD2. The CDR3 is made up of 17 amino acids. V was clipped by 6 bases and J by 0 bases; unmatched bases: 9. The V gene's germline CDR1 is SNHLY and CDR2 FYNNEI.